Shown below are 23 T cell receptor beta chains from a single sample sequenced in a study of blood T cell repertoires in COVID-19 (dated by TCRdb to 2020 to 2021). The library was produced with the immunoSEQ multiplex PCR assay. The clones in this table, taken by TCRdb from immuneACCESS, are in-frame only. Not every clone is retained; where verified, under half of the shortfall comes from an unresolved V gene, and the cause of the rest is unknown. This sample lists fewer than 90,000 clones; 84% were detected once. Together, the top ten hold 30% to 45% of the sample. Sequences were obtained from peripheral blood. The receptors originated from a man between 70 and 80 years old with acute or convalescent COVID-19.

This chain connects TRBV5-1 to TRBJ2-5, with 7 bases aligning to TRBD2. Germline V gene lookup returns CDR1 SGHRS and CDR2 YFSETQ. The CDR3 consists of 16 residues. V lost 2 bases, J lost 1 base, and 8 bases stayed unmatched. This CDR3 reads CASSFGTGGVQETQYF. CDR3 coding DNA: TGCGCCAGCAGCTTCGGAACGGGAGGCGTCCAAGAGACCCAGTACTTC.

This chain links TRBV7-6 with TRBJ2-7; TRBD2 matches 7 bases. Trimming took 1 base from V and 0 from J; bases not matched to a gene: 6. Per germline, CDR1 SGHVS and CDR2 FNYEAQ. The CDR3 is made up of 16 amino acids. This CDR3 is CASSLGPAGNSYEQYF. CDR3 DNA: TGTGCCAGCAGCTTAGGGCCAGCGGGGAACTCCTACGAGCAGTACTTC.

The chain carries TRBV2 and TRBJ1-5; D is perhaps TRBD1 (6 bases). Germline V CDR1 and CDR2: SNHLY, FYNNEI. Trimming cost V 6 bases and J 3 bases, with 15 bases left between them. This CDR3 has 15 amino acids. Here the CDR3 reads CASSGGNRDNQPQHF. The CDR3 DNA is TGTGCCAGCAGCGGCGGCAACAGGGACAATCAGCCCCAGCATTTT.

This chain joins TRBV27 and TRBJ2-5, with unresolved D. Trimming cost V 5 bases and J 2 bases, with 9 bases left between them. The germline CDR1 and CDR2 sequences are MNHEY and SMNVEV (reference sequence). The CDR3 is made up of 13 amino acids. Here the CDR3 reads CASSPPGQETQYF. The CDR3 DNA is TGTGCCAGCAGTCCTCCGGGTCAAGAGACCCAGTACTTC.

The J gene is TRBJ2-7, the V gene TRBV19; 14 bases line up with TRBD2. The J segment lost 2 bases and the V segment lost 10 bases, leaving 7 bases of the junction unmatched. Germline CDR1 and CDR2: LNHDA and SQIVND (reference sequence). This CDR3 spans 15 amino acids. The CDR3 DNA is TGTGCCACTTACGGGACTAGCGGGGGAACCTACGAGCAGTACTTC. Amino acid sequence: CATYGTSGGTYEQYF.

Here the CDR3 reads CATSRAIGSAKNIQYF. CDR3 nucleotide sequence: TGTGCCACCAGCAGGGCCATAGGGAGCGCCAAAAACATTCAGTACTTC. The chain uses TRBV15 and TRBJ2-4; D is perhaps TRBD2 (5 bases). This CDR3 comprises 16 residues. Germline V CDR1 and CDR2: LNHNV, YYDKDF (reference sequence). The V end lost 3 bases, the J end lost 1 base, and 13 bases lay between the germline ends.

V is TRBV5-8 and J is TRBJ1-1; weak D call: TRBD1 (5 bases). CDR1 and CDR2 (germline): SGHTS, YDEGEE. V dropped 4 bases and J dropped 4 bases, with 14 bases sitting between them. This CDR3 has 14 amino acids. The CDR3 region has the DNA TGTGCCAGCAGCGTAATGGGGCAGGGCACTGAAGCTTTCTTT. This encodes CASSVMGQGTEAFF.

The genes are TRBV7-6 and TRBJ2-7, with 7 bases aligning to TRBD2. This CDR3 has 16 amino acids. J lost 1 base, V lost 5 bases, and 11 bases had no gene match. CDR1 and CDR2 (germline): SGHVS, FNYEAQ. The CDR3 sequence: CASSLSSGSTSYEQYF. In DNA, the CDR3 is TGTGCCAGCAGCCTATCTAGCGGTAGTACGTCCTACGAGCAGTACTTC.

V gene TRBV2 combines with J gene TRBJ2-1; D might be TRBD1 (7 bases). Germline V gene data show CDR1 as SNHLY and CDR2 as FYNNEI. This CDR3 region has 16 residues. V gave up 6 bases and J gave up 5 bases, with 20 bases separating them. The CDR3 reads CASRGLQGGKNNEQFF. In nucleotides, the CDR3 is TGTGCCAGCAGGGGTCTCCAGGGGGGAAAAAACAATGAGCAGTTCTTC.

The rearrangement uses TRBV19 and TRBJ1-1; D not resolved. CDR1 is LNHDA, CDR2 SQIVND, per germline (reference sequence). The CDR3 is 13 amino acids. The V gene lost 3 bases and the J gene lost 1 base, with 6 bases spanning the gap. CDR3 DNA: TGTGCCAGTAGTATTGTCTCGAACACTGAAGCTTTCTTT. Translated, it gives CASSIVSNTEAFF. Full variable domain (remainder filled in from reference TRBV19 and TRBJ1-1): DGGITQSPKYLFRKEGQNVTLSCEQNLNHDAMYWYRQDPGQGLRLIYYSQIVNDFQKGDIAEGYSVSREKKESFPLTVTSAQKNPTAFYLCASSIVSNTEAFFGQGTRLTVV.

This rearrangement joins TRBV4-3 to TRBJ2-3; TRBD2 might be the D (5 bases). V gave up 4 bases and J gave up 4 bases, with 9 bases separating them. The CDR3 has 13 amino acids. Germline CDR1 and CDR2: LGHNA and YSLEER. The CDR3 reads CASSLTTPDTQYF. CDR3 DNA: TGCGCCAGCAGCCTGACTACCCCAGATACGCAGTATTTT.

The chain joins TRBV27 to TRBJ1-5, with D possibly TRBD1 on 6 matching bases. Germline V gene data show CDR1 as MNHEY and CDR2 as SMNVEV (reference sequence). V gave up 5 bases and J gave up 3 bases, with 11 bases separating them. The CDR3 is 14 residues long. The DNA for the CDR3 is TGTGCCAGCAGTCTACGGGACAACAATCAGCCCCAGCATTTT. Translating it yields CASSLRDNNQPQHF.

The chain couples TRBV24-1 to TRBJ2-3; 9 bases fit TRBD1. V shed 2 bases, J shed 2 bases, and the junction held 7 bases outside the gene matches. Per germline, CDR1 KGHDR and CDR2 SFDVKD. This CDR3 spans 17 amino acids. This CDR3 is CATSDSPGQGYTDTQYF. As DNA, the CDR3 is TGTGCCACCAGTGATTCACCGGGACAGGGTTACACAGATACGCAGTATTTT.

CDR3 sequence reads: CASKTGTGDNQPQHF. DNA for the CDR3: TGTGCCAGTAAAACGGGGACAGGGGACAATCAGCCCCAGCATTTT. V and J are TRBV19 and TRBJ1-5; 10 bases map to TRBD1. Trimming at V came to 7 bases and at J to 3 bases, leaving 6 bases not matched to a gene. The germline gives CDR1 LNHDA, CDR2 SQIVND (reference sequence). This CDR3 is 15 amino acids long.

The J gene is TRBJ2-2, the V gene TRBV5-4, with TRBD2 matching 7 bases. Germline assignment: CDR1 SGHNT and CDR2 YYREEE (reference sequence). The CDR3 runs to 15 residues. V lost 4 bases to trimming and J lost 5 bases; unmatched junction nucleotides: 8. As DNA, the CDR3 is TGTGCCAGCAGCCCCGCGGGAGTCGGGACCGGGGAGCTGTTTTTT. Translating it yields CASSPAGVGTGELFF.

The chain is built from TRBV7-2 and TRBJ2-3, with a weak D call TRBD2 (6 bases). Germline CDR1 reads SGHTA; CDR2 reads FQGNSA. Trimming cost V 3 bases and J 2 bases, with 15 bases left between them. CDR3 length: 16 residues. CDR3 DNA sequence: TGTGCCAGCAGCTTGGGGGGTGTCATCCCCACAGATACGCAGTATTTT. The encoded protein is CASSLGGVIPTDTQYF.

The rearrangement uses TRBV28 and TRBJ2-5, with 14 bases matching TRBD2. This CDR3 comprises 16 residues. CDR1 and CDR2 from the germline V gene are MDHEN and SYDVKM. J lost 2 bases, V lost 2 bases, and 1 base had no gene match. This CDR3 reads CASSLGLAGGQETQYF. CDR3 bases: TGTGCCAGCAGTTTAGGACTAGCGGGAGGTCAAGAGACCCAGTACTTC.

V and J are TRBV6-4 and TRBJ2-1, with TRBD2 identical over 8 bases. Germline V gene lookup returns CDR1 MRHNA and CDR2 SNTAGT. Trimming at V came to 6 bases and at J to 0 bases, leaving 4 bases not matched to a gene. The CDR3 totals 15 residues. The CDR3 nucleotides are TGTGCCAGCAGCGCGGCGGGGGGCTCCTACAATGAGCAGTTCTTC. Its protein product is CASSAAGGSYNEQFF.

This sequence joins TRBV3-1 (or the pseudogene TRBV3-2) and TRBJ1-5, with D possibly TRBD1 on 6 matching bases. Deletions cut 4 bases from V and 9 bases from J, with 16 bases between. CDR1 is LGHDT, CDR2 YNNKEL, per germline (reference sequence). The CDR3 runs to 14 residues. CDR3 loop: CASSPGQQGAPQHF. DNA for the CDR3: TGTGCCAGCAGCCCAGGACAGCAGGGAGCGCCCCAGCATTTT.

This rearrangement joins TRBV28 to TRBJ2-7, with TRBD2 matching over 10 bases. Losses at the gene ends were 1 base for V and 6 bases for J; bases not matched to a gene: 3. Per germline, CDR1 MDHEN and CDR2 SYDVKM. The CDR3 consists of 14 residues. The CDR3 reads CASSLFGLAVEQYF. CDR3 nucleotide sequence: TGTGCCAGCAGTTTATTTGGACTAGCGGTCGAGCAGTACTTC.

This chain uses TRBV4-3 with TRBJ2-7, with D possibly TRBD2 on 6 matching bases. Between the trimmed V and J ends, which lost 0 bases and 3 bases, there was a span of 12 bases. Germline V CDR1 and CDR2: LGHNA, YSLEER. This CDR3 spans 15 amino acids. CDR3 sequence reads: CASSQERGWSYEQYF. CDR3 nucleotides: TGCGCCAGCAGCCAAGAACGGGGGTGGAGCTACGAGCAGTACTTC.

V is TRBV27 and J is TRBJ2-3; 7 bases fit TRBD2. Per germline, CDR1 MNHEY and CDR2 SMNVEV (reference sequence). The CDR3 spans 17 residues. V shed 5 bases, J shed 2 bases, and the junction held 13 bases outside the gene matches. The CDR3 spells CASSPEPERGFTDTQYF. CDR3 DNA sequence: TGTGCCAGCAGTCCCGAACCGGAGCGGGGATTCACAGATACGCAGTATTTT.

The chain carries TRBV29-1 and TRBJ1-2, with D perhaps matching TRBD1 (6 bases). Germline V gene lookup returns CDR1 SQVTM and CDR2 ANQGSEA. The ends were cut back, 4 bases at V and 8 bases at J, with 20 bases in the middle. The length of the CDR3 is 14 residues. CDR3 loop: CSVGPVGGVWGYTF. The CDR3, as DNA: TGCAGCGTTGGACCTGTTGGGGGCGTCTGGGGCTACACCTTC.